The 8 T cell receptor beta chains below all came from one sample that was sequenced in a study of blood T cell repertoires in COVID-19. This table comes from immunoSEQ multiplex PCR, and its TCRdb copy is limited to in-frame clones, with some not included. The sample lists around 150,000 clones, roughly 90% occurring once. What was sequenced was PBMCs or T cells enriched from blood (not recorded which). Receptor source: a woman in her forties or fifties who had recovered from COVID-19.

The gene calls are TRBV9 and TRBJ2-1; unclear D gene. CDR1 is SGDLS and CDR2 is YYNGEE in the germline V gene. Trimming cost V 4 bases and J 6 bases, with 11 bases left between them. The CDR3 covers 13 residues. CDR3 nucleotides: TGTGCCAGCAGCCCCCGGTCCGGCAATGAGCAGTTCTTC. Residues: CASSPRSGNEQFF.

This clone was counted once. This chain joins TRBV18 and TRBJ1-2, with 7 bases identical to TRBD1. Germline-derived CDR1 and CDR2 are KGHSH and LQKENI. The CDR3 spans 20 residues. The junction had 30 bases not matched to a gene; V was cut back by 3 bases and J by 11 bases. CDR3 bases: TGTGCCAGCTCACCCGGCTTAATATCACAGGGGAGAATCAACCGGGCGAGTTACACCTTC. This gives the protein CASSPGLISQGRINRASYTF.

The rearrangement uses TRBV4-3 and TRBJ1-2; TRBD1 matches at 8 bases. V gave up 3 bases and J gave up 4 bases; unmatched junction bases: 4. Germline V CDR1 and CDR2: LGHNA, YSLEER. CDR3 length: 14 residues. The CDR3 region is CASSQLGTGYGYTF. In DNA form, the CDR3 reads TGCGCCAGCAGCCAGCTAGGGACAGGCTATGGCTACACCTTC.

This chain uses TRBV7-9 with TRBJ2-1, with 9 bases fitting TRBD2. The CDR3 contains 17 residues. V was pared by 4 bases and J by 2 bases, with 9 bases of the junction left unmatched. Germline V lookup: CDR1 SEHNR, CDR2 FQNEAQ (reference sequence). CDR3 nucleotide sequence: TGTGCCAGCAGCTCCACCTCGACTAGCGGTACCTACAATGAGCAGTTCTTC. As protein: CASSSTSTSGTYNEQFF.

CDR3 loop: CASSPKRDSTYYEQYF. Written as DNA, the CDR3 is TGTGCCAGCAGCCCAAAGAGGGACAGCACCTACTACGAGCAGTACTTC. The rearrangement joins TRBV7-2 to TRBJ2-7, with 7 bases identical to TRBD1. This CDR3 is 16 amino acids long. CDR1 is SGHTA, CDR2 FQGNSA, per germline. Losses at the gene ends were 5 bases for V and 3 bases for J; bases not matched to a gene: 13. Drawing the rest from reference TRBV7-2 and TRBJ2-7, the complete variable domain is GAGVSQSPSNKVTEKGKDVELRCDPISGHTALYWYRQSLGQGLEFLIYFQGNSAPDKSGLPSDRFSAERTGGSVSTLTIQRTQQEDSAVYLCASSPKRDSTYYEQYFGPGTRLTVT.

This chain uses TRBV19 with TRBJ1-1, with TRBD1 as a possible D gene (5 bases). This CDR3 is 16 amino acids long. Germline CDR1 LNHDA, CDR2 SQIVND (reference sequence). Trimming removed 8 bases at V and 2 bases at J, with 21 bases between. The CDR3 DNA follows: TGTGCCAGTGGGGGGGAAAGGTGGGGATTTAACACTGAAGCTTTCTTT. Protein product: CASGGERWGFNTEAFF.

The chain uses TRBV9 and TRBJ2-2, with D hard to call. Germline V gives CDR1 SGDLS, CDR2 YYNGEE. V lost 0 bases, J lost 2 bases, and 8 bases lay in between. This CDR3 contains 15 residues. The chain's CDR3 is CASSVAPLNTGELFF. In nucleotides, the CDR3 is TGTGCCAGCAGCGTAGCCCCCCTCAACACCGGGGAGCTGTTTTTT.

The CDR3 sequence: CASSQGNSNQPQHF. The CDR3 DNA reads as TGTGCCAGCTCTCAGGGCAATAGCAATCAGCCCCAGCATTTT. The chain combines TRBV18 with TRBJ1-5; D may be TRBD1 (5 bases). CDR1 is KGHSH and CDR2 is LQKENI in the germline V gene. Trimming shortened V by 6 bases and J by 0 bases, and 9 bases separated the two germline ends. This CDR3 comprises 14 residues.